This T cell receptor beta chain was recovered during a study of shared clonotypes between healthy human individuals. Study-wide background: There were three CD4 naive, three CD4 memory, two CD8 naive and one CD8 memory plates per donor.

CDR1 is SGHRS, CDR2 YFSETQ, per germline. The CDR3 is made up of 16 amino acids. The V gene end was trimmed by 4 bases and the J gene end by 4 bases; junction bases not matched to a gene: 3. The deep-level immunoSEQ assay was used. Measured with immunoSEQ multiplex PCR; TCRdb has only the in-frame clones, and not every one. The sample has approximately 2.1 million clones, over 90% seen once. Details on this clone: This same CDR3 is encoded by further DNA sequences in the sample.

Memory CD4+ cells were the fraction left after CD45RA+ naive selection. The chain uses TRBV5-1 and TRBJ2-2; TRBD2 agrees at 14 bases. The source material was naive CD4+ T cells from PBMCs. As to subset: CD45RA+ positively selected. This clonotype originated in a man younger than 30 in good health. Some clones in this sample may be carry-over from other donors' samples. The DNA of the CDR3 is TGCGCCAGCAGCCCCGGGACTAGCGGGAGCACCGGGGAGCTGTTTTTT. Its translation: CASSPGTSGSTGELFF.